Presented here are 25 T cell receptor beta chains from one specimen sequenced in a study of monozygotic twins with inflammatory bowel disease. With the 5' RACE reads reprocessed, TCRdb shows one record per CDR3 protein and no DNA. Recorded for this sample: about 420,000 distinct CDR3 sequences. The sequenced sample was blood. The receptor source for this set is a human donor with ulcerative colitis or Crohn's disease, or a healthy co-twin of an affected twin (not recorded which).

The chain combines TRBV30 with TRBJ1-1; TCRdb returns TRBD1, unconfirmable since there is no DNA. CDR1 GTSNPN and CDR2 SVGIG come from the germline V gene (reference sequence). This CDR3 is built from 15 residues. CDR3 in amino acids: CAWNSRDSSNTEAFF.

This chain links TRBV20-1 with TRBJ2-5; TCRdb gives TRBD1 as the D gene, but with no DNA this cannot be confirmed. Germline loops: CDR1 DFQATT, CDR2 SNEGSKA (reference sequence). This CDR3 spans 14 amino acids. CDR3 sequence reads: CSVPRPGQQETQYF.

V is TRBV4-1 and J is TRBJ2-1; TCRdb lists TRBD1, though no DNA is available to test this call. CDR1 and CDR2 (germline): MGHRA, YSYEKL. The CDR3 spans 15 residues. CDR3 loop: CASSQAGTGVNEQFF.

V is TRBV7-2 and J is TRBJ2-7; the TRBD2 assignment by TCRdb is unverifiable without DNA. The CDR3 runs 14 residues. CDR1 is SGHTA and CDR2 is FQGNSA in the germline V gene. CDR3: CASSPSRGYYEQYF.

The gene calls are TRBV29-1 and TRBJ1-1; TCRdb calls TRBD1, which cannot be checked without DNA. The germline CDR1 and CDR2 sequences are SQVTM and ANQGSEA. The CDR3 is made up of 13 amino acids. The CDR3 protein is CSVITGAWTEAFF.

CDR3 loop: CSARSTGNSPLHF. The V gene is TRBV20-1, the J gene TRBJ1-6; the D call from TCRdb, TRBD1, cannot be confirmed without DNA. CDR1 is DFQATT, CDR2 SNEGSKA, per germline (reference sequence). The CDR3 is made up of 13 amino acids.

The chain employs TRBV20-1 and TRBJ2-5; there is no DNA to check the TCRdb D call of TRBD2. The germline gives CDR1 DFQATT, CDR2 SNEGSKA (reference sequence). The CDR3 totals 15 residues. The chain's CDR3 is CSATTSGGAGETQYF.

V usage is TRBV5-5 and J usage is TRBJ1-3; there is no DNA to check the TCRdb D call of TRBD1. CDR1 SGHKS and CDR2 YYEKEE come from the germline V gene (reference sequence). The CDR3 extends over 18 amino acids. The CDR3 reads CASSTFFQDRVVRNTIYF.

The genes are TRBV25-1 and TRBJ1-4; the TCRdb call, TRBD1, lacks DNA for checking. CDR1 and CDR2 (germline): MGHDK, SYGVNS. The CDR3 runs to 16 residues. The CDR3 sequence: CASSDSGTAHNEKLFF.

The V gene is TRBV13, the J gene TRBJ2-5. The CDR3 extends over 12 amino acids. Germline V gene lookup returns CDR1 PRHDT and CDR2 FYEKMQ (reference sequence). This chain's CDR3 is CASSLSAETQYF.

The chain has TRBV20-1 and TRBJ2-7. Germline V gene data show CDR1 as DFQATT and CDR2 as SNEGSKA (reference sequence). The CDR3 length is 13 residues. This CDR3 reads CSARVPTSYEQYF.

This sequence joins TRBV28 and TRBJ2-2. The CDR3 length is 17 residues. Germline V CDR1 and CDR2: MDHEN, SYDVKM. The CDR3 loop reads CASTNTLGFHGSGELFF.

The chain links TRBV29-1 to TRBJ1-5; the D call of TRBD1 rests on TCRdb alone, since no DNA is present to check it. CDR1 is SQVTM and CDR2 is ANQGSEA in the germline V gene. CDR3 length equals 15 residues. CDR3 loop: CSVLGQIASNQPQHF.

This chain uses TRBV29-1 with TRBJ2-2; the TRBD1 assignment by TCRdb is unverifiable without DNA. CDR3 length: 13 residues. Germline V gene lookup returns CDR1 SQVTM and CDR2 ANQGSEA. The CDR3: CSAGVGDTGELFF.

The rearrangement joins TRBV10-3 to TRBJ1-2. CDR1 and CDR2 from the germline V gene are ENHRY and SYGVKD. This CDR3 spans 12 amino acids. CDR3 sequence reads: CAISDLGYGYTF.

The rearrangement uses TRBV7-2 and TRBJ2-7; TCRdb's assignment of TRBD2 cannot be checked, as there is no DNA. This CDR3 is built from 17 residues. Per the germline V gene, CDR1 is SGHTA and CDR2 is FQGNSA. CDR3 sequence reads: CASSLARWGLRSYEQYF.

J is TRBJ2-7 and V is TRBV12-3 or TRBV12-4. This CDR3 region has 12 residues. CDR3 sequence reads: CASSRVLYEQYF.

Here the CDR3 reads CASSFWTSGSWEETQYF. This chain uses TRBV28 with TRBJ2-5; TCRdb's D gene call, TRBD2, goes unchecked for lack of DNA. CDR1 and CDR2 (germline): MDHEN, SYDVKM. The length of the CDR3 is 17 residues.

V is TRBV10-3 and J is TRBJ2-3. The CDR3 is made up of 14 amino acids. Germline assignment: CDR1 ENHRY and CDR2 SYGVKD. CDR3 amino acids: CAISESASSNTQYF.

The V gene is TRBV6-6, the J gene TRBJ2-3. The germline gives CDR1 MNHNY, CDR2 SVGAGI (reference sequence). This CDR3 has 12 amino acids. The CDR3 region is CASSYRTDTQYF.

This sequence joins TRBV15 and TRBJ1-1; the TRBD1 assignment by TCRdb is unverifiable without DNA. This CDR3 spans 18 amino acids. Germline values: CDR1 LNHNV, CDR2 YYDKDF (reference sequence). CDR3 loop: CATSRALPGQGLNTEAFF. Supplemented by reference TRBV15 and TRBJ1-1, the full variable domain reads DAMVIQNPRYQVTQFGKPVTLSCSQTLNHNVMYWYQQKSSQAPKLLFHYYDKDFNNEADTPDNFQSRRPNTSFCFLDIRSPGLGDTAMYLCATSRALPGQGLNTEAFFGQGTRLTVV.

The CDR3 is CASSRFRDGSYEQYF. This rearrangement joins TRBV4-3 to TRBJ2-7; checking the TCRdb D call of TRBD1 is not possible without DNA. CDR1 LGHNA and CDR2 YSLEER come from the germline V gene. CDR3 size: 15 residues.

The rearrangement joins TRBV2 to TRBJ2-3; the TCRdb D gene call, TRBD1, has no DNA to confirm it. The CDR3 runs 16 residues. Per germline, CDR1 SNHLY and CDR2 FYNNEI. The CDR3 region is CASRGRTGERTDTQYF.

The CDR3 region is CASSQAGQHYGYTF. The rearrangement joins TRBV3-1 to TRBJ1-2; with no DNA, the TCRdb D assignment of TRBD1 cannot be verified. The germline gives CDR1 LGHDT, CDR2 YNNKEL (reference sequence). The CDR3 runs 14 residues.

The gene calls are TRBV12-3 or TRBV12-4 and TRBJ1-2; TCRdb's assignment of TRBD1 cannot be checked, as there is no DNA. The length of the CDR3 is 15 residues. The CDR3 protein is CASTPRAGANYGYTF.